This TCR beta chain stems from a study of cytomegalovirus exposure and HLA in healthy donors. Overall study: About 85 million unique TCR sequences came from HLA-typed donors in an early release. Study-level results: Association with HLA alleles at 0.05 false discovery rate was found for 17,000 or so TCR beta sequences in a later analysis. A missense DCLRE1C variant was associated with V- and J-gene trimming of TCR beta chains in a later analysis, and an independent cohort replicated the association. In vitro work confirmed that a few CMV-associated chains recognize CMV antigens.

About this clone: Its antigen is currently unknown.

The PCR contained 60 Vbeta and 13 Jbeta primers. The repertoire was sequenced with immunoSEQ multiplex PCR; TCRdb's copy has only in-frame clones and lacks some. Here the sample spans under 200,000 clones, around four fifths being singletons. Germline loops: CDR1 MDHEN, CDR2 SYDVKM. The V and J ends lost 8 bases and 7 bases, in that order; junction bases with no gene match: 11. The CDR3 spans 13 residues. The TCR originated in a woman aged 25 to 39 in good health and CMV-seronegative. The rearrangement uses TRBV28 and TRBJ2-7; 7 bases agree with TRBD2. The source material was PBMCs. Written as DNA, the CDR3 is TGTGCCAGCGCTCCACTGGGGGGGAAGGAGCAGTACTTC. Translating gives CASAPLGGKEQYF.